A selection of T cell receptor beta chains follows, all from one sample in a study of blood T cell repertoires in COVID-19. Sequencing was performed with immunoSEQ multiplex PCR; in TCRdb, only in-frame clones are kept and a portion is missing. The sample has approximately 240,000 clones; approximately 87% are singletons. Source material: PBMCs or T cells enriched from blood (not recorded which). The receptors were gathered from a woman aged 45-65 years in a cohort exposed to, infected with or recovered from COVID-19 (not recorded which). Both conserved end residues are part of each CDR3. Fields, in order: CDR3 protein, CDR3 DNA, clone size, J gene, V gene, D gene. A D gene is named only where the DNA matches it firmly. The size of a clone is reported for some rows only, either as once, few or many, or as a class for expanded clones.

cdr3_aa: CASIDRFETQYF
cdr3_nt: TGTGCCAGCATTGACAGGTTCGAGACCCAGTACTTC
clone_size: -
j_call: TRBJ2-5
v_call: TRBV5-6
d_call: -

cdr3_aa: CASNNPQGARNAQYF
cdr3_nt: TGCGCCAGCAACAACCCGCAGGGGGCGCGTAATGCCCAGTACTTC
clone_size: -
j_call: TRBJ2-5
v_call: TRBV5-1
d_call: TRBD1

cdr3_aa: CASSVGTYEKLFF
cdr3_nt: TGTGCCAGCAGTGTCGGGACATATGAAAAACTGTTTTTT
clone_size: -
j_call: TRBJ1-4
v_call: TRBV2
d_call: -

cdr3_aa: CASSLVFRETEDGYTF
cdr3_nt: TGTGCCAGCAGCTTAGTATTTCGGGAGACAGAGGATGGCTACACCTTC
clone_size: -
j_call: TRBJ1-2
v_call: TRBV11-3
d_call: -

cdr3_aa: CASSETARTNQPQHF
cdr3_nt: TGTGCCAGTAGTGAGACAGCACGGACCAATCAGCCCCAGCATTTT
clone_size: -
j_call: TRBJ1-5
v_call: TRBV19
d_call: -

cdr3_aa: CASSFRREGRETQYF
cdr3_nt: TGTGCCAGCAGCTTTAGAAGGGAGGGTCGGGAGACCCAGTACTTC
clone_size: -
j_call: TRBJ2-5
v_call: TRBV11-2
d_call: TRBD2

cdr3_aa: CASRPTGSIGELFF
cdr3_nt: TGTGCCAGCAGACCGACAGGGAGTATCGGGGAGCTGTTTTTT
clone_size: -
j_call: TRBJ2-2
v_call: TRBV7-9
d_call: TRBD1

cdr3_aa: CASAGQGQGKLFF
cdr3_nt: TGTGCCAGCGCCGGACAGGGTCAGGGGAAACTGTTTTTT
clone_size: once
j_call: TRBJ1-4
v_call: TRBV5-6
d_call: TRBD1

cdr3_aa: CAIRDRETNEKLFF
cdr3_nt: TGTGCCATCAGGGACAGGGAAACTAATGAAAAACTGTTTTTT
clone_size: -
j_call: TRBJ1-4
v_call: TRBV10-3
d_call: TRBD1

cdr3_aa: CASSSGTLWGRAMNTEAFF
cdr3_nt: TGTGCCAGCAGCAGTGGGACACTATGGGGGAGGGCCATGAACACTGAAGCTTTCTTT
clone_size: once
j_call: TRBJ1-1
v_call: TRBV7-2
d_call: -